This entry features one TCR beta chain sequence. Its antigen remains unknown. This sample was included in a study of vaccination and CD4 T cells after COVID-19. Study-wide background: Two-dose vaccination with either BNT162b2 or mRNA-1273 was given to participants. Spike peptides, overlapping and drawn from SARS-CoV-2, HCoV-NL63, HCoV-OC43 and HCoV-229E, were used to stimulate cells. Study-level findings and limits: Only relatively few convalescent patients were studied, and early post-infection timepoints were not analyzed.

The germline V gene has CDR1 SGHAT and CDR2 FQNNGV. The CDR3 length is 15 residues. V lost 6 bases and J lost 3; bases outside the gene matches: 4. Documented treatment: approximately nine-day PBMC culture with coronavirus spike peptide pools or control peptides (ViraFEST assay). An Oncomine TCR Beta short-read assay was used to sequence the DNA from cultured CD4+ T cells. It was from cultured CD4+ T cells that genomic DNA was extracted. TCRdb passed the PCR reads through MiXCR, listing each CDR3 protein once. The sample lists fewer than 20,000 distinct CDR3 sequences, approximately 58% occurring once.

The specimen comprised cultured CD4+ T cells from blood, sampled after SARS-CoV-2 vaccination. The chain couples TRBV11-2 to TRBJ2-2; 10 nucleotides align to TRBD1. This clonotype was sampled from a human donor with COVID-19. This CDR3 is CASRRQGADTGELFF. For the CDR3, the DNA is TGTGCCAGCAGGAGACAGGGGGCGGACACCGGGGAGCTGTTTTTT. Full variable domain (rest looked up from reference TRBV11-2 and TRBJ2-2): EAGVAQSPRYKIIEKRQSVAFWCNPISGHATLYWYQQILGQGPKLLIQFQNNGVVDDSQLPKDRFSAERLKGVDSTLKIQPAKLEDSAVYLCASRRQGADTGELFFGEGSRLTVL.